This T cell receptor (beta chain) was obtained from a study of blood T cell repertoires in COVID-19 (TCRdb year 2020). General notes on the study: The collaborator samples originated in the United States, Italy and Spain and spanned the acute and convalescent phases of COVID-19. The material from the prospective study consisted of cDNA or gDNA derived from T cells, B-cell-depleted T cells, or PBMCs. The dataset comprised deeply sampled blood TCRbeta repertoires from subjects exposed to, actively infected with, or recovered from COVID-19. The repertoires were made available in a free public database intended to serve as a resource for research on the immune response to SARS-CoV-2. Samples were obtained from the ongoing ImmuneRACE study (first 160 participants) and from about 1,300 subjects provided by 6 global collaborators. Sample metadata almost always included a de-identified subject ID, COVID-19 status, age in years and sex. Where available, HLA class I and class II types were obtained from metadata supplied by the sample provider rather than from assay-based typing. Here is what the overall study found, with its caveats: The amount of clinical and demographic metadata varied by source and participant and was provided uncurated.

TCRbeta CDR3 regions were amplified from genomic DNA using the immunoSEQ Assay, a bias-controlled multiplex PCR. For the original study's pipeline: The number of nucleated cells in each sample was estimated from the amplification of reference gene primers within the assay. Sequence reads were collapsed and filtered to measure the absolute abundance of every unique TCRbeta CDR3 rearrangement. Productive Simpson clonality was computed per sample as the square root of Simpson's diversity index over productive rearrangements. The source is immuneACCESS, and TCRdb retained only in-frame sequences with V and J called. Part of the clones is not carried over; for the studies checked, unresolved V genes explain less than half of this, and the remainder is unexplained. V, J and clone size are those of that table, while D and trimming were read from the DNA. Counted in this sample were 150,000 to 200,000 clones; around 80% of them appeared once. Approximately 8.7% of the sample lies in the top ten.

CDR3 length: 21 amino acids, cysteine to phenylalanine. Of the read, only the CDR3 DNA is kept; its 63 bases are in frame from base 1. Each collaborating institution followed its own protocols to collect whole blood in K2EDTA tubes. Collaborator samples were shipped for TCRbeta analysis as frozen whole blood, isolated PBMCs, or DNA extracted from either sample type. Note on this clone: It lacks a known antigen. No base quality values were provided; no much bigger clone lies one nucleotide off.

The sample taken for sequencing was peripheral blood. This receptor was taken from a woman in her seventies with acute or convalescent COVID-19. The receptor chain draws on TRBV21-1 and TRBJ1-3. TRBV21-1 is assigned pseudogene status. The CDR3 in this case is CASSKFGDRWRKGIGGNTIYF. The nucleotides read TGTGCCAGCAGCAAATTTGGGGATCGGTGGAGGAAGGGAATAGGTGGAAACACCATATATTTT.